The entry below gives a single T cell receptor (beta chain) sequence along with its context. No antigen is known for it. Germline loops: CDR1 SEHNR, CDR2 FQNEAQ (reference sequence). V was cut by 4 bases and J by 2 bases, with 18 bases left in between. The CDR3 runs 16 residues. The record originates from a study of cytotoxic CD8 clonotypes in ibrutinib-treated CLL. For the study at large: Among the patients, approximately ten presented as relapsed/refractory and around 15 as treatment-naive; roughly 17 showed unmutated IGHV. A mean of around 250,000 productive templates and 100,000 or so productive rearrangements was obtained per sample. Study outcomes and limitations: Higher circulating CD8+ T-cell counts strongly accompanied higher baseline clonality, above age-matched healthy donors.

The method was immunoSEQ multiplex PCR; TCRdb's version includes in-frame clones alone and lacks a portion of them. Of approximately 80,000 clones listed, about 82% are singletons. The chain employs TRBV7-9 and TRBJ2-7, with a weak D call TRBD1 (6 bases). The sequence was obtained from a human donor with chronic lymphocytic leukemia. Specimen: PBMCs, collected before ibrutinib treatment. DNA of the CDR3: TGTGCCAGCAGCTCCGCGGTCGGGCAGGGGACCTACGAGCAGTACTTC. It specifies CASSSAVGQGTYEQYF.